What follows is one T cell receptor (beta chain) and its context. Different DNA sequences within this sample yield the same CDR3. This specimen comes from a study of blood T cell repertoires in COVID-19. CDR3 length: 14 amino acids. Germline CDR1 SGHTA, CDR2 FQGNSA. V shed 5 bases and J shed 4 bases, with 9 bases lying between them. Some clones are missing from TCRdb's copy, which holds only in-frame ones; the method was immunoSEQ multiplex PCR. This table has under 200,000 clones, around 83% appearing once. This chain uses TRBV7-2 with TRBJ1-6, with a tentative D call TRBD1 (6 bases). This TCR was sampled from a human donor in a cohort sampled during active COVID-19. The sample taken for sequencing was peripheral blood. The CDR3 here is CASSPGQYNSPLHF. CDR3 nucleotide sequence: TGTGCCAGCAGCCCCGGACAGTATAATTCACCCCTCCACTTT.